These 32 T cell receptor beta chains were sequenced from one sample in a study of T cells after yellow fever vaccination. Using its own MiXCR run on the 5' RACE reads, TCRdb lists one record per CDR3 protein. The data contain under 600,000 distinct CDR3 sequences, around an eighth of them singletons. This material consisted of PBMCs, taken on the day of the yellow fever booster vaccination. Source of these receptors: a man aged 30 to 39 who received the YFV17D yellow fever vaccine.

This clonotype was counted only a few times. V usage is TRBV5-1 and J usage is TRBJ2-7; possibly TRBD2 for D (6 bases). Germline V gene data show CDR1 as SGHRS and CDR2 as YFSETQ. This CDR3 contains 16 residues. The germline V and J ends were trimmed by 0 bases and 3 bases, with 16 bases remaining between them. As DNA, the CDR3 is TGCGCCAGCAGCTTGGGGCACCGGGACTGGTACTACGAGCAGTACTTC. Translated: CASSLGHRDWYYEQYF.

A few counts support this clonotype. The gene calls are TRBV6-2 or TRBV6-3 and TRBJ2-3; D gene ambiguous. Germline CDR1 MNHEY, CDR2 SVGEGT. The V end was cut by 0 bases, the J end by 5 bases, with 9 bases between. This CDR3 is built from 14 residues. CDR3 loop: CASSYSTRLDTQYF. The CDR3 DNA is TGTGCCAGCAGTTACTCGACGCGTCTAGATACGCAGTATTTT.

The V gene is TRBV6-1, the J gene TRBJ2-7; a possible D gene is TRBD1 (7 bases). Trimming left V 2 bases short and J 3 bases short, with 14 bases between. Germline V gives CDR1 MNHNS, CDR2 SASEGT. The CDR3 contains 15 residues. This chain's CDR3 is CASSERAGGSYEQYF. In nucleotides, the CDR3 is TGTGCCAGCAGTGAAAGGGCAGGGGGGAGCTACGAGCAGTACTTC.

The gene calls are TRBV5-1 and TRBJ2-1; the D is unclear. Germline-derived CDR1 and CDR2 are SGHRS and YFSETQ. The CDR3 length is 12 residues. V was shortened by 7 bases and J by 9 bases, with 14 bases between the two germline ends. The CDR3 loop reads CASASNQVEQFF. For the CDR3, the DNA is TGCGCCAGCGCGAGTAATCAGGTTGAGCAGTTCTTC.

This clonotype was counted many times. The rearrangement links TRBV7-2 to TRBJ2-7; 16 nucleotides agree with TRBD2. CDR3 length: 16 amino acids. V trimming: 5 bases; J trimming: 2 bases; junction bases outside the gene matches: 3. Per germline, CDR1 SGHTA and CDR2 FQGNSA. The DNA for the CDR3 is TGTGCCAGCAGCATCGGGACTAGCGGGAGGGCCTACGAGCAGTACTTC. This sequence encodes CASSIGTSGRAYEQYF.

There are a few counts of this clonotype. V gene TRBV30 combines with J gene TRBJ1-5; D unresolved. This CDR3 region has 14 residues. The V gene lost 2 bases and the J gene lost 0 bases, with 8 bases spanning the gap. Germline CDR1 GTSNPN, CDR2 SVGIG (reference sequence). The CDR3 loop reads CAWSSTDSNQPQHF. In DNA form, the CDR3 reads TGTGCCTGGAGTTCCACGGATAGCAATCAGCCCCAGCATTTT. Supplemented by reference TRBV30 and TRBJ1-5, the full variable domain reads SQTIHQWPATLVQPVGSPLSLECTVEGTSNPNLYWYRQAAGRGLQLLFYSVGIGQISSEVPQNLSASRPQDRQFILSSKKLLLSDSGFYLCAWSSTDSNQPQHFGDGTRLSIL.

This clonotype was observed a handful of times. The chain has TRBV20-1 and TRBJ1-6, with D perhaps TRBD1 (5 bases). V was trimmed by 3 bases and J by 7 bases, leaving 10 bases between them. The CDR3 runs to 13 residues. Per the germline V gene, CDR1 is DFQATT and CDR2 is SNEGSKA (reference sequence). The CDR3 protein is CSASQDTNSPLHF. CDR3 DNA sequence: TGCAGTGCTAGCCAGGACACAAATTCACCCCTCCACTTT.

Only a few counts were recorded for this clonotype. The V gene is TRBV29-1, the J gene TRBJ2-7, with D maybe TRBD2 (5 bases). Germline lookup yields CDR1 SQVTM and CDR2 ANQGSEA. The CDR3 sequence is 13 residues long. The V end lost 5 bases, the J end lost 3 bases, and 14 bases lay between the germline ends. The DNA for the CDR3 is TGCAGCGTTCAGCAGGACTCTGTCTACGAGCAGTACTTC. It yields the protein CSVQQDSVYEQYF.

The chain carries TRBV15 and TRBJ2-1, with D maybe TRBD1 (7 bases). V lost 0 bases and J lost 6, with 15 bases in between. The CDR3 length is 16 residues. From germline, CDR1 is LNHNV and CDR2 YYDKDF (reference sequence). The DNA for the CDR3 is TGTGCCACCAGCAGAGATTGGAGGGGGCAACTCAATGAGCAGTTCTTC. Translating it yields CATSRDWRGQLNEQFF.

Only a few counts were recorded for this clonotype. The rearrangement links TRBV15 to TRBJ2-2; a weak D match, TRBD2 (6 bases). The CDR3 is 15 residues long. Trimming took 4 bases from V and 0 from J, leaving 9 bases between them. Germline V lookup: CDR1 LNHNV, CDR2 YYDKDF (reference sequence). The chain's CDR3 is CATSTGVSNTGELFF. Written as DNA, the CDR3 is TGTGCCACCAGCACGGGAGTTTCGAACACCGGGGAGCTGTTTTTT.

This clonotype was recorded a few times. The chain recombines TRBV12-3 or TRBV12-4 with TRBJ1-6; 7 bases match TRBD1. The V gene end was trimmed by 6 bases and the J gene end by 7 bases; junction bases not matched to a gene: 6. This CDR3 is built from 14 residues. The CDR3 region is CASSVTGTNSPLHF. The CDR3 region has the DNA TGTGCCAGCAGCGTGACAGGGACGAATTCACCCCTCCACTTT.

The chain couples TRBV7-2 to TRBJ1-2; D uncertain. V lost 4 bases, J lost 8 bases, and 14 bases lay in between. CDR1 and CDR2 from the germline V gene are SGHTA and FQGNSA. The CDR3 has 13 amino acids. The CDR3 loop reads CASSYTQLSGYTF. CDR3 bases: TGTGCCAGCAGCTATACACAGCTGAGCGGCTACACCTTC.

The rearrangement uses TRBV15 and TRBJ2-2; 8 positions match TRBD2. V was clipped by 5 bases and J by 3 bases; unmatched bases: 8. This CDR3 spans 16 amino acids. CDR1 is LNHNV, CDR2 YYDKDF, per germline (reference sequence). CDR3 nucleotides: TGTGCCACCAGCGGAACTAGCGGACACGACACCGGGGAGCTGTTTTTT. Translating it yields CATSGTSGHDTGELFF. The full variable domain, in which reference TRBV15 and TRBJ2-2 provide the parts outside the CDR3, is DAMVIQNPRYQVTQFGKPVTLSCSQTLNHNVMYWYQQKSSQAPKLLFHYYDKDFNNEADTPDNFQSRRPNTSFCFLDIRSPGLGDTAMYLCATSGTSGHDTGELFFGEGSRLTVL.

The chain couples TRBV10-3 to TRBJ2-2, with D perhaps assigned TRBD1 or TRBD2 (6 bases each). Germline values: CDR1 ENHRY, CDR2 SYGVKD. This CDR3 comprises 13 residues. V gave up 9 bases and J gave up 3 bases, with 11 bases separating them. The CDR3 DNA is TGTGCCATTAGGGGGACTGACACCGGGGAGCTGTTTTTT. As protein: CAIRGTDTGELFF.

The table lists this clonotype with a few counts. The chain couples TRBV7-9 to TRBJ2-7, with a tentative D call TRBD1 (6 bases). The length of the CDR3 is 14 residues. The V end lost 0 bases, the J end lost 5 bases, and 11 bases lay between the germline ends. Germline values: CDR1 SEHNR, CDR2 FQNEAQ (reference sequence). The CDR3: CASSLAGAGDEQYF. Written as DNA, the CDR3 is TGTGCCAGCAGCTTAGCAGGGGCAGGGGACGAGCAGTACTTC.

The CDR3 nucleotides read TGTGCCACCGATCTGGGGAGGGCCGATAATGAGCAGTTCTTC. Its translation is CATDLGRADNEQFF. The chain has TRBV6-2 or TRBV6-3 and TRBJ2-1, with TRBD2 matching 7 bases. Losses at the gene ends were 10 bases for V and 7 bases for J; bases not matched to a gene: 13. Germline assignment: CDR1 MNHEY and CDR2 SVGEGT. This CDR3 is built from 14 residues.

The chain has TRBV3-1 and TRBJ1-1; D possibly corresponds to TRBD1 (6 bases). The germline V gene has CDR1 LGHDT and CDR2 YNNKEL (reference sequence). The V and J ends lost 2 bases and 9 bases respectively, with 16 bases between them. This CDR3 region has 14 residues. The CDR3 reads CASSQTGQRTKAFF. The CDR3 region has the DNA TGTGCCAGCAGCCAAACCGGACAGCGAACCAAAGCTTTCTTT.

This clonotype was observed a handful of times. The V gene is TRBV18, the J gene TRBJ2-7; 7 bases map to TRBD2. The CDR3 has 13 residues. In germline, CDR1 is KGHSH, CDR2 LQKENI. V lost 6 bases and J lost 6; bases outside the gene matches: 8. The CDR3 protein is CASSRAGAPEQYF. In DNA form, the CDR3 reads TGTGCCAGCTCCCGGGCGGGAGCGCCCGAGCAGTACTTC.

The rearrangement joins TRBV7-9 to TRBJ1-1; D call uncertain. Trimming took 5 bases from V and 6 from J, leaving 10 bases between them. From germline, CDR1 is SEHNR and CDR2 FQNEAQ (reference sequence). There are 12 residues in the CDR3. Here the CDR3 reads CASSGGRAEAFF. CDR3 coding DNA: TGTGCCAGCAGCGGAGGAAGGGCTGAAGCTTTCTTT.

Only a few counts were recorded for this clonotype. J is TRBJ2-1 and V is TRBV10-1; D may be TRBD1 (5 bases). The CDR3 spans 12 residues. Trimming took 6 bases from V and 7 from J, leaving 10 bases between them. From germline, CDR1 is WNHNN and CDR2 SYGVQD (reference sequence). For the CDR3, the DNA is TGCGCCAGCAGCCGACAGAAAAATGAGCAGTTCTTC. This gives the protein CASSRQKNEQFF.

The chain recombines TRBV2 with TRBJ2-1, with 7 positions matching TRBD1. With 8 bases clipped from V and 2 bases from J, the junction kept 6 bases outside the gene matches. Germline V gives CDR1 SNHLY, CDR2 FYNNEI. The CDR3 loop spans 14 amino acids. The DNA of the CDR3 is TGTGCCAGCCGGGACAGACTAACCTACAATGAGCAGTTCTTC. Translating it yields CASRDRLTYNEQFF.

The rearrangement uses TRBV7-2 and TRBJ2-3, with 11 bases identical to TRBD2. Germline V gene lookup returns CDR1 SGHTA and CDR2 FQGNSA. This CDR3 is 15 amino acids long. Trimming at V came to 5 bases and at J to 3 bases, leaving 4 bases not matched to a gene. The CDR3 sequence: CASSNSGRATDTQYF. The CDR3 region has the DNA TGTGCCAGCAGCAATAGCGGGAGGGCGACAGATACGCAGTATTTT. The full variable domain, rest sourced from reference TRBV7-2 and TRBJ2-3, is GAGVSQSPSNKVTEKGKDVELRCDPISGHTALYWYRQSLGQGLEFLIYFQGNSAPDKSGLPSDRFSAERTGGSVSTLTIQRTQQEDSAVYLCASSNSGRATDTQYFGPGTRLTVL.

This clonotype was detected a few times. This sequence joins TRBV7-9 and TRBJ2-7, with 8 bases identical to TRBD1. The CDR3 spans 16 residues. CDR1 and CDR2 from the germline V gene are SEHNR and FQNEAQ (reference sequence). The J segment lost 4 bases and the V segment lost 3 bases, leaving 11 bases of the junction unmatched. CDR3 amino acids: CASSFTGGGGLYEQYF. The CDR3 bases are TGTGCCAGCAGCTTTACAGGGGGTGGTGGCCTTTACGAGCAGTACTTC.

The chain recombines TRBV29-1 with TRBJ2-2, with 7 bases fitting TRBD2. Germline CDR1 SQVTM, CDR2 ANQGSEA. The CDR3 is 15 amino acids. V trimming: 7 bases; J trimming: 7 bases; junction bases outside the gene matches: 15. CDR3 sequence reads: CSALGGVANGGELFF. The CDR3 bases are TGCAGCGCCCTTGGGGGGGTAGCCAACGGCGGGGAGCTGTTTTTT.

This clonotype has at least ten counts. The V and J genes are TRBV10-3 and TRBJ2-5, with D perhaps matching TRBD2 (6 bases). Germline loops: CDR1 ENHRY, CDR2 SYGVKD. This CDR3 spans 14 amino acids. V was pared by 4 bases and J by 0 bases, with 9 bases between. In nucleotides, the CDR3 is TGTGCCATCAGTGTACCGGGGGACCAAGAGACCCAGTACTTC. The encoded protein is CAISVPGDQETQYF.

The chain recombines TRBV19 with TRBJ2-6; 9 bases are shared with TRBD1. Germline lookup yields CDR1 LNHDA and CDR2 SQIVND (reference sequence). Germline trimming cut 6 bases from V and 0 bases from J; bases unmatched to any gene: 6. CDR3 size: 17 residues. The CDR3 region has the DNA TGTGCCAGTAGAACCGGGACAGGGAGCTCTGGGGCCAACGTCCTGACTTTC. Residues: CASRTGTGSSGANVLTF.

This clonotype was observed a handful of times. The V and J genes are TRBV12-3 or TRBV12-4 and TRBJ2-4; D gene unclear. This CDR3 is built from 13 residues. The germline V and J ends were trimmed by 9 bases and 11 bases, with 20 bases remaining between them. The CDR3 spells CASLGGYSHLQYF. Here the CDR3 DNA reads TGTGCCAGTTTGGGTGGATACTCCCACCTTCAGTACTTC.

The V and J genes are TRBV28 and TRBJ2-7; TRBD2 might be the D (6 bases). This CDR3 is built from 14 residues. Between the trimmed V and J ends, which lost 6 bases and 3 bases, there was a span of 15 bases. Looked up from germline, CDR1 is MDHEN and CDR2 is SYDVKM. CDR3: CASSPGGAGYEQYF. The CDR3 bases are TGTGCCAGCAGCCCTGGTGGAGCGGGCTACGAGCAGTACTTC. Supplemented by reference TRBV28 and TRBJ2-7, the full variable domain reads DVKVTQSSRYLVKRTGEKVFLECVQDMDHENMFWYRQDPGLGLRLIYFSYDVKMKEKGDIPEGYSVSREKKERFSLILESASTNQTSMYLCASSPGGAGYEQYFGPGTRLTVT.

The rearrangement links TRBV3-1 to TRBJ2-1; D may correspond to TRBD1 or TRBD2 (6 bases each). This CDR3 has 15 residues. Germline lookup yields CDR1 LGHDT and CDR2 YNNKEL (reference sequence). V was shortened by 6 bases and J by 2 bases, with 14 bases between the two germline ends. Here the CDR3 DNA reads TGTGCCAGCAGGCAGGGGCGGGGTCCCTACAATGAGCAGTTCTTC. Residues: CASRQGRGPYNEQFF.

This clonotype was seen a few times. The V gene is TRBV20-1, the J gene TRBJ2-1; 8 nucleotides agree with TRBD2. The CDR3 is made up of 15 amino acids. Germline assignment: CDR1 DFQATT and CDR2 SNEGSKA (reference sequence). The V segment lost 1 base and the J segment 2 bases; nucleotides outside the gene matches: 4. The CDR3 DNA reads as TGCAGTGCTAGAGCTACTAGCGGCGCCTACAATGAGCAGTTCTTC. This translates into CSARATSGAYNEQFF.

Regarding this clonotype: Sequence at one end of the junction differs from germline and may be a read error. CDR3 sequence (DNA): TGTGCCAGCAGTTTCGGGGAGGGTTCATCCCTCCACTTT. Amino acids: CASSFGEGSSLHF. This chain joins TRBV12-3 or TRBV12-4 and TRBJ1-6; the D is unclear. There are 13 residues in the CDR3.

This clonotype was counted once. The V and J genes are TRBV11-2 and TRBJ2-3; 15 bases are a match to TRBD2. Per germline, CDR1 SGHAT and CDR2 FQNNGV. The CDR3 extends over 17 amino acids. V trimming: 3 bases; J trimming: 8 bases; junction bases outside the gene matches: 9. CDR3 sequence (DNA): TGTGCCAGCAGCTTGCAATGGACTAGCGGGAGGGCGGGTACGCAGTATTTT. This sequence encodes CASSLQWTSGRAGTQYF.